A single sample gave rise to the 5 T cell receptor beta chains below, sequenced in a study of molecular identifiers for immune sequencing clone quantification. From the PCR reads, TCRdb called clonotypes with MiXCR, one entry per CDR3 protein. In the table there are some 320,000 distinct CDR3 sequences, roughly a quarter of which are singletons. Sequencing was done on a sample of naive CD8+ T cells from blood, with Jurkat cell RNA spiked in. Subset: FACS-sorted CD8+CD4-CCR7+CD45RA+ naive T cells. These receptors were collected from a human donor in good health. Some libraries in this study had Jurkat cell RNA spiked in.

Concerning this clonotype: A much larger clone lies one base from this, so it may be a read error. The rearrangement joins TRBV6-5 to TRBJ1-5, with a weak D call TRBD1 (6 bases). The germline V gene encodes CDR1 MNHEY and CDR2 SVGAGI. This CDR3 has 14 residues. Trimming removed 10 bases from V and 4 bases from J, with 17 bases in between. The CDR3, as DNA: TGTGCCAACAGCGCAGACAGGCCGAATCAGCCCCAGCATTTT. Its protein is CANSADRPNQPQHF.

This clonotype has a handful of counts. This sequence joins TRBV4-3 and TRBJ2-7; D may be TRBD1 or TRBD2 (5 bases each). The CDR3 covers 15 residues. Between the trimmed V and J ends, which lost 0 bases and 3 bases, there was a span of 12 bases. CDR1 is LGHNA, CDR2 YSLEER, per germline. CDR3 bases: TGCGCCAGCAGCCAAGATAAGCGGACACTCTACGAGCAGTACTTC. Protein product: CASSQDKRTLYEQYF.

This clonotype has only a few counts. The chain joins TRBV12-3 or TRBV12-4 to TRBJ1-6; tentative D call: TRBD1 (6 bases). The CDR3 contains 14 residues. V shed 5 bases and J shed 10 bases, with 15 bases lying between them. CDR3 nucleotides: TGTGCCAGCAGTCGGACAGAAGGGCGATCACCCCTCCACTTT. This translates into CASSRTEGRSPLHF.

This clonotype occurred many times. The chain links TRBV7-9 to TRBJ1-2, with D unclear. Between the trimmed V and J ends, which lost 2 bases and 0 bases, there was a span of 7 bases. The CDR3 has 14 residues. Germline-derived CDR1 and CDR2 are SEHNR and FQNEAQ (reference sequence). CDR3 nucleotides: TGTGCCAGCAGCTTAAACCCAACTAACTATGGCTACACCTTC. The encoded protein is CASSLNPTNYGYTF.

On this clonotype: A read error is possible here, since a much larger clone lies one base away. The V gene is TRBV19, the J gene TRBJ1-5, with D perhaps TRBD1 (5 bases). Germline values: CDR1 LNHDA, CDR2 SQIVND (reference sequence). The CDR3 consists of 15 residues. DNA for the CDR3: TGTGCCAGTAGTCGCAGGGCGGCTGACAATCAGCCCCAGCAATTT. Translated: CASSRRAADNQPQQF.